These 18 T cell receptor beta chains were sequenced from one sample in a study of cytomegalovirus exposure and HLA in healthy donors. PCR employed 60 Vbeta and 13 Jbeta primers. Profiled with immunoSEQ multiplex PCR; TCRdb holds only in-frame clones, not every one. This table holds over 150,000 clones, around 77% found once. Sequenced: PBMCs. Receptors originate from a man aged 50-59 years in good health and CMV-seropositive.

This clone was found once. The chain has TRBV6-1 and TRBJ1-4; D is possibly TRBD1 (5 bases). Trimming pared 2 bases from V and 7 bases from J, leaving 17 bases between. The CDR3 totals 16 residues. Germline V gene data show CDR1 as MNHNS and CDR2 as SASEGT. This chain's CDR3 is CASSEPRADHGEKLFF. The CDR3 bases are TGTGCCAGCAGTGAACCCAGGGCGGACCACGGTGAAAAACTGTTTTTT.

This clone has more than one count but fewer than ten. The chain employs TRBV25-1 and TRBJ1-2; maybe TRBD1 (6 bases). With 3 bases removed from V and 4 bases from J, the gap between germline ends came to 12 bases. Germline assignment: CDR1 MGHDK and CDR2 SYGVNS. The CDR3 extends over 14 amino acids. CDR3 in amino acids: CASSDHRAPYGYTF. Here the CDR3 DNA reads TGTGCCAGCAGTGACCACAGGGCGCCCTATGGCTACACCTTC.

The rearrangement uses TRBV18 and TRBJ2-5; D is ambiguous. The CDR3 contains 14 residues. The V gene's germline CDR1 is KGHSH and CDR2 LQKENI. Between the trimmed V and J ends, which lost 6 bases and 2 bases, there was a span of 13 bases. The CDR3 here is CASSPSAGQETQYF. CDR3 nucleotide sequence: TGTGCCAGCTCCCCCTCAGCAGGTCAAGAGACCCAGTACTTC.

The V and J genes are TRBV20-1 and TRBJ1-6; maybe TRBD1 (5 bases). Trimming took 3 bases from V and 12 from J, leaving 9 bases between them. This CDR3 comprises 11 residues. From germline, CDR1 is DFQATT and CDR2 SNEGSKA (reference sequence). CDR3 DNA: TGCAGTGCTAGGCTAACAGGACCCCTCCACTTT. This encodes CSARLTGPLHF.

This rearrangement joins TRBV28 to TRBJ1-2; 8 positions match TRBD1. CDR1 is MDHEN, CDR2 SYDVKM, per germline. The CDR3 contains 12 residues. After removal of 5 bases from V and 7 bases from J, the junction contained 3 bases not matched to a gene. The CDR3 here is CASSRTGGGYTF. Here the CDR3 DNA reads TGTGCCAGCAGTAGAACAGGGGGTGGCTACACCTTC.

The V and J genes are TRBV19 and TRBJ2-3, with D possibly matching TRBD2 (6 bases). This CDR3 contains 15 residues. Trimming cost V 5 bases and J 9 bases, with 21 bases left between them. Germline CDR1 LNHDA, CDR2 SQIVND (reference sequence). The CDR3 DNA follows: TGTGCCAGTAGTCCCTCGGAGGGGCCGGGGTACACGCAGTATTTT. Its protein product is CASSPSEGPGYTQYF.

V is TRBV4-3 and J is TRBJ2-3; no firm D call. This CDR3 is built from 17 residues. V gave up 1 base and J gave up 0 bases, with 14 bases separating them. Germline CDR1 LGHNA, CDR2 YSLEER. The CDR3 DNA follows: TGCGCCAGCAGCCAAGGCCTCGAGCCCTCTAGCACAGATACGCAGTATTTT. It is translated as CASSQGLEPSSTDTQYF.

A single count supports this clone. This rearrangement joins TRBV5-1 to TRBJ2-2; D is ambiguous. Trimming cost V 2 bases and J 5 bases, with 7 bases left between them. The CDR3 has 13 residues. Germline V gene lookup returns CDR1 SGHRS and CDR2 YFSETQ. The CDR3 loop is CASSLSETGELFF. The CDR3 bases are TGCGCCAGCAGCTTAAGTGAGACCGGGGAGCTGTTTTTT.

This CDR3 reads CASRLSGGSTDTQYF. The CDR3 DNA reads as TGCGCCAGCAGGCTTTCCGGGGGTAGCACAGATACGCAGTATTTT. The chain recombines TRBV4-1 with TRBJ2-3, with a tentative D call TRBD2 (6 bases). The germline V and J ends were trimmed by 6 bases and 0 bases, with 13 bases remaining between them. The V gene's germline CDR1 is MGHRA and CDR2 YSYEKL. The CDR3 runs 15 residues.

This clone was detected only a few times. The chain carries TRBV29-1 and TRBJ2-7; possible D gene TRBD2, 7 bases. The germline CDR1 and CDR2 sequences are SQVTM and ANQGSEA. This CDR3 is 13 amino acids long. Trimming cost V 5 bases and J 2 bases, with 13 bases left between them. CDR3 sequence: CSVQGRGTYEQYF. The DNA of the CDR3 is TGCAGCGTTCAGGGGAGGGGGACCTACGAGCAGTACTTC.

V gene TRBV10-1 combines with J gene TRBJ2-3, with 8 bases matching TRBD1. This CDR3 spans 18 amino acids. The germline V gene encodes CDR1 WNHNN and CDR2 SYGVQD (reference sequence). Trimming removed 0 bases from V and 1 base from J; junction bases left unmatched: 9. In DNA form, the CDR3 reads TGCGCCAGCAGTGAGTCGGTTGGGTCGGGACAGGGCACAGATACGCAGTATTTT. Translating it yields CASSESVGSGQGTDTQYF.

The gene calls are TRBV7-6 and TRBJ1-2, with 7 bases identical to TRBD1. The V gene's germline CDR1 is SGHVS and CDR2 FNYEAQ. The CDR3 covers 12 residues. V shed 5 bases and J 8 bases; nucleotides not matched to a gene: 5. The CDR3 loop is CASSPTGWGYTF. CDR3 in DNA: TGTGCCAGCAGCCCGACAGGGTGGGGCTACACCTTC.

DNA of the CDR3: TGTGCCATCAGTGAGTCGGGGACAGGGGAAAAAGAGACCCAGTACTTC. Protein sequence: CAISESGTGEKETQYF. This chain uses TRBV10-3 with TRBJ2-5, with 10 bases aligning to TRBD1. The length of the CDR3 is 16 residues. Germline V gene data show CDR1 as ENHRY and CDR2 as SYGVKD. Unmatched junction bases numbered 4, after V lost 0 bases and J lost 3 bases.

This sequence joins TRBV7-8 and TRBJ1-1; 8 nucleotides line up with TRBD1. With V trimmed by 1 base and J by 6 bases, 7 bases remained unmatched. The CDR3 length is 15 residues. Germline assignment: CDR1 SGHVS and CDR2 FQNEAQ. The CDR3 is CASSLVGTGWAEAFF. Here the CDR3 DNA reads TGTGCCAGCAGCTTAGTCGGGACAGGCTGGGCTGAAGCTTTCTTT.

The rearrangement joins TRBV30 to TRBJ1-3; D not resolved. Germline assignment: CDR1 GTSNPN and CDR2 SVGIG (reference sequence). Between the trimmed V and J ends, which lost 3 bases and 7 bases, there was a span of 13 bases. This CDR3 is built from 13 residues. The CDR3 bases are TGTGCCTGGAGGCCGCCGGGGAGCAACACCATATATTTT. Translated: CAWRPPGSNTIYF.

The chain has TRBV14 and TRBJ2-7; D may be TRBD1 (6 bases). Germline V gives CDR1 SGHDN, CDR2 FVKESK. The CDR3 is 16 amino acids. The V end was cut by 0 bases, the J end by 1 base, with 13 bases between. The CDR3 DNA reads TGTGCCAGCAGCCAAGATCTTAACAGGGCATCCTACGAGCAGTACTTC. It specifies CASSQDLNRASYEQYF.

This sequence joins TRBV5-1 and TRBJ2-5; weak D call: TRBD1 (5 bases). With 0 bases removed from V and 3 bases from J, the gap between germline ends came to 12 bases. This CDR3 has 15 residues. Germline V gene lookup returns CDR1 SGHRS and CDR2 YFSETQ. The CDR3 DNA is TGCGCCAGCAGCTTGGGTTTCTCAGGGAAAGAGACCCAGTACTTC. Encoded protein: CASSLGFSGKETQYF.

V gene TRBV7-9 combines with J gene TRBJ2-2; 8 bases agree with TRBD2. CDR1 and CDR2 (germline): SEHNR, FQNEAQ (reference sequence). There are 17 residues in the CDR3. The junction had 9 bases not matched to a gene; V was cut back by 4 bases and J by 2 bases. The CDR3 reads CASSSFAGGPNTGELFF. In nucleotides, the CDR3 is TGTGCCAGCAGCTCCTTCGCGGGGGGCCCAAACACCGGGGAGCTGTTTTTT. Based on the CDR3 plus reference TRBV7-9 and TRBJ2-2, the full variable domain is DTGVSQNPRHKITKRGQNVTFRCDPISEHNRLYWYRQTLGQGPEFLTYFQNEAQLEKSRLLSDRFSAERPKGSFSTLEIQRTEQGDSAMYLCASSSFAGGPNTGELFFGEGSRLTVL.